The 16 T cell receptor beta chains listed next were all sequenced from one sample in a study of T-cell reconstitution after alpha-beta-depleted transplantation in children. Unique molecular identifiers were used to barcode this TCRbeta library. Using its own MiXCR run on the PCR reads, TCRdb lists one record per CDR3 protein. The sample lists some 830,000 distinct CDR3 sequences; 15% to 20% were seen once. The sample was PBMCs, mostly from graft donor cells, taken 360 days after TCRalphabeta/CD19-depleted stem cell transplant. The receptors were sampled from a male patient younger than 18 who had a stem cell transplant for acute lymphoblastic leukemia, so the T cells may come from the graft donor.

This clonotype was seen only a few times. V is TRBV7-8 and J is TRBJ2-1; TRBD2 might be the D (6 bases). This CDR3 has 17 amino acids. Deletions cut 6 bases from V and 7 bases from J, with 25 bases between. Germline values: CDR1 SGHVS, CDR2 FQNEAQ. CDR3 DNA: TGTGCCAGCAGATATTCCCCTGCGAAGCGGGTGCTTAATGAGCAGTTCTTC. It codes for CASRYSPAKRVLNEQFF. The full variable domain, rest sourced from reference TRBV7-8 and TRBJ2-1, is GAGVSQSPRYKVAKRGQDVALRCDPISGHVSLFWYQQALGQGPEFLTYFQNEAQLDKSGLPSDRFFAERPEGSVSTLKIQRTQQEDSAVYLCASRYSPAKRVLNEQFFGPGTRLTVL.

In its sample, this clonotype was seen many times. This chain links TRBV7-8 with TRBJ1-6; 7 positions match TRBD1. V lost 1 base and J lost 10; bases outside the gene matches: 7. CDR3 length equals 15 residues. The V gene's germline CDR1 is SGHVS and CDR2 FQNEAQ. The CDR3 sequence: CASSLEQGRFSPLHF. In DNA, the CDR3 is TGTGCCAGCAGCTTAGAACAGGGGAGGTTCTCACCCCTCCACTTT.

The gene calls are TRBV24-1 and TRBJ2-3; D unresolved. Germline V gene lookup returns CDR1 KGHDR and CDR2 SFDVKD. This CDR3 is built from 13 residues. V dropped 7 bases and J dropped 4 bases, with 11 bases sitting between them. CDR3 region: CATSELGADTQYF. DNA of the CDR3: TGTGCCACCAGCGAATTGGGTGCAGATACGCAGTATTTT.

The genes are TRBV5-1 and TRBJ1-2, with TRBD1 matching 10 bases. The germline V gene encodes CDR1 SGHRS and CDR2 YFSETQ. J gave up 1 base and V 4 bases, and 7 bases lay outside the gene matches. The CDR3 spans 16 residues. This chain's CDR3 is CASSRGTGVINYGYTF. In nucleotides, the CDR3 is TGCGCCAGCAGCCGGGGGACAGGGGTGATTAACTATGGCTACACCTTC.

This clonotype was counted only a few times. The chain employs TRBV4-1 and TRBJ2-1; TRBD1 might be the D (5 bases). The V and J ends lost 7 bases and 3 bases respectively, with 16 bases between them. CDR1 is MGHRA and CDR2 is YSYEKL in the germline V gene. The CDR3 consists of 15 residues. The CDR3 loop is CASIGPGLSYNEQFF. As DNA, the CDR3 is TGCGCCAGCATCGGACCAGGGCTGAGCTACAATGAGCAGTTCTTC.

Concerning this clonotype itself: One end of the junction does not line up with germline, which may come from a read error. CDR3 protein: CSVGQGRGEAQYF. The DNA for the CDR3 is TGCAGCGTGGGACAGGGTAGGGGAGAGGCCCAGTACTTC. The gene calls are TRBV29-1 and TRBJ2-5; TRBD1 matches at 9 bases. The CDR3 is made up of 13 amino acids. Germline V lookup: CDR1 SQVTM, CDR2 ANQGSEA.

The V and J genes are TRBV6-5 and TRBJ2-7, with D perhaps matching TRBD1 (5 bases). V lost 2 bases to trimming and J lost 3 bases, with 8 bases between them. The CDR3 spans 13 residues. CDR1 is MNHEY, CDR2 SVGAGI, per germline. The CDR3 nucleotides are TGTGCCAGCAGTTACGGACAATACTACGAGCAGTACTTC. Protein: CASSYGQYYEQYF.

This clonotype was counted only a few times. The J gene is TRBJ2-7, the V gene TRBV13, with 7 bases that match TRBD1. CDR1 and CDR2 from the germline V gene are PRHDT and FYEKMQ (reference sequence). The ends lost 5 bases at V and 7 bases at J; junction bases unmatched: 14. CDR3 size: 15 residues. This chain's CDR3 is CASSHLGQSPVEQYF. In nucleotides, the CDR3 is TGTGCCAGCAGCCACCTGGGACAGTCCCCCGTGGAGCAGTACTTC.

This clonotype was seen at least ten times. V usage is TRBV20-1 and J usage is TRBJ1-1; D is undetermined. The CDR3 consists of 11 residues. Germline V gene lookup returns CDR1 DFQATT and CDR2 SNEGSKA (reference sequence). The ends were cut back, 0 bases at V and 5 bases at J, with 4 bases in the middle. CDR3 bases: TGCAGTGCTAGAGAGTGGACTGAAGCTTTCTTT. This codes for CSAREWTEAFF.

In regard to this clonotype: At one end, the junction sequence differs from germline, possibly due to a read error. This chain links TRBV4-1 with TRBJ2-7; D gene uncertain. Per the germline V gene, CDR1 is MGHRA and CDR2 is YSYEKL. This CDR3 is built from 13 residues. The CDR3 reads CAGSQVNSYEQYF. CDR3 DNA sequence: TGCGCCGGCAGCCAAGTCAACAGCTACGAGCAGTACTTC.

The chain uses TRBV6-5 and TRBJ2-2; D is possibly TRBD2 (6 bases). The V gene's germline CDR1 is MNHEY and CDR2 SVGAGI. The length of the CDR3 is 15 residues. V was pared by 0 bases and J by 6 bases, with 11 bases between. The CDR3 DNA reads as TGTGCCAGCAGTTACTCGGGGACTGCTGCCGGGGAGCTGTTTTTT. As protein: CASSYSGTAAGELFF.

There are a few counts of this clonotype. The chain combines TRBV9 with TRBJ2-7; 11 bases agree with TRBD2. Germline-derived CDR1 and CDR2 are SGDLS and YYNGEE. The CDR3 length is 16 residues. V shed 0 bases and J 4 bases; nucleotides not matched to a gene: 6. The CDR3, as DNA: TGTGCCAGCAGCGTAGGAGGACTAGCGGGTCTATACGAGCAGTACTTC. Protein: CASSVGGLAGLYEQYF.

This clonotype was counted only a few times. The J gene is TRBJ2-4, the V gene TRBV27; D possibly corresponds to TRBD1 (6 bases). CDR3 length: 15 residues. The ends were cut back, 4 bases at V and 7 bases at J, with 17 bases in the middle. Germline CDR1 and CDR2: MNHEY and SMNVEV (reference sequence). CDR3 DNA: TGTGCCAGCAGTTCCCAGACAGGATGGGGGAACATTCAGTACTTC. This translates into CASSSQTGWGNIQYF.

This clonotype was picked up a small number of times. CDR3 protein: CASSYLVTSRDTQYF. The CDR3 coding sequence is TGTGCCAGCAGTTACTTGGTGACTAGCCGAGATACGCAGTATTTT. This chain links TRBV6-5 with TRBJ2-3; 7 bases map to TRBD2. This CDR3 region has 15 residues. CDR1 and CDR2 from the germline V gene are MNHEY and SVGAGI. Trimming removed 1 base from V and 5 bases from J; junction bases left unmatched: 6.

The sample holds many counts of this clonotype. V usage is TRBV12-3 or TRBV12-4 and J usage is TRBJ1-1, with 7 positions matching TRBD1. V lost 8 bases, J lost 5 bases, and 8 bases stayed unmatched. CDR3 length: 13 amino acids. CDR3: CASRRQGGTEAFF. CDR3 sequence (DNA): TGTGCCAGCCGTCGACAGGGAGGAACTGAAGCTTTCTTT.

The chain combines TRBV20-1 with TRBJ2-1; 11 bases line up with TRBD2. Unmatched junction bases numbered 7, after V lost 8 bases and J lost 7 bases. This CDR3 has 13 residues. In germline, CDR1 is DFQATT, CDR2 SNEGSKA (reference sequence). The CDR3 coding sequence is TGCAGTTGTCTAGCGGGAGGTCAGAATGAGCAGTTCTTC. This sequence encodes CSCLAGGQNEQFF.